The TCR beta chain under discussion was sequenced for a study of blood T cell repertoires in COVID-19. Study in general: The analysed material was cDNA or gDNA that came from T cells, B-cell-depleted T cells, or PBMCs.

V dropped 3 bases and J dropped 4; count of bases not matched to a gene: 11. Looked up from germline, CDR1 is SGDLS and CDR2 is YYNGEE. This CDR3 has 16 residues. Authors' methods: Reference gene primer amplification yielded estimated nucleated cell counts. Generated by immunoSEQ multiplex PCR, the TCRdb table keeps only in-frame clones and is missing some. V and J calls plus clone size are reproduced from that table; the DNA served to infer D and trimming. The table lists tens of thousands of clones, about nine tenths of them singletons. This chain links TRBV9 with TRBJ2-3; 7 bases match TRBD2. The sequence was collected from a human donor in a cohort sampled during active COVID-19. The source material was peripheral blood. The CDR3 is CASSGGSGVGADTQYF. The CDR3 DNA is TGTGCCAGCAGCGGGGGAAGCGGGGTGGGTGCAGATACGCAGTATTTT.